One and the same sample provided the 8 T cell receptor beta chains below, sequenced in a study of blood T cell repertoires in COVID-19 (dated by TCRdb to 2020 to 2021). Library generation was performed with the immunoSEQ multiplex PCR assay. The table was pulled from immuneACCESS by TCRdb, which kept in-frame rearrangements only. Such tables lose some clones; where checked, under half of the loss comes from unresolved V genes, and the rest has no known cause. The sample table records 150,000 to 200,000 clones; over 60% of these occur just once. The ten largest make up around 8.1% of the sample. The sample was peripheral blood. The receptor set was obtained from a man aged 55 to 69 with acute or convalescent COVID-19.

CDR3 loop: CASSLVSGGPTFTQYF. The CDR3 coding sequence is TGTGCCAGCAGCTTAGTTAGCGGGGGGCCGACGTTCACGCAGTATTTT. This chain connects TRBV11-2 to TRBJ2-3; TRBD2 matches 10 bases. This CDR3 has 16 amino acids. The junction had 10 bases not matched to a gene; V was cut back by 1 base and J by 9 bases. The germline V gene has CDR1 SGHAT and CDR2 FQNNGV.

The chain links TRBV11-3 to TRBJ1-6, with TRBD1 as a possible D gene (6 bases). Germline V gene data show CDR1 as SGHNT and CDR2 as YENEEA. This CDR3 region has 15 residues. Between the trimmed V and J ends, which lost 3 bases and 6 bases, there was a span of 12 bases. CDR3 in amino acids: CASSLDSNRNSPLHF. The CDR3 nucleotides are TGTGCCAGCAGCTTGGACAGTAACCGTAATTCACCCCTCCACTTT.

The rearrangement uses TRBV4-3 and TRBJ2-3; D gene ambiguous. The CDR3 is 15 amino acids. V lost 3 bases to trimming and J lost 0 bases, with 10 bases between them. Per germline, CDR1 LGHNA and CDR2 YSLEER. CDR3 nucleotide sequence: TGCGCCAGCAGCCACAACTATGTTAGCACAGATACGCAGTATTTT. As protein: CASSHNYVSTDTQYF.

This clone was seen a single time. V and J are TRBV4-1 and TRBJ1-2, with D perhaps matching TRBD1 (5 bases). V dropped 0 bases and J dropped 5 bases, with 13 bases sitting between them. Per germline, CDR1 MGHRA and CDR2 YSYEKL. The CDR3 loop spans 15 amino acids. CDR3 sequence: CASSQDHQGGYGYTF. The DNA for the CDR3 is TGCGCCAGCAGCCAAGATCACCAGGGAGGATATGGCTACACCTTC.

For the CDR3, the DNA is TGTGCTAGTGGTTTCCTTTGGACAGGGGGAGTTTCTGGGGCCAACGTCCTGACTTTC. Translation: CASGFLWTGGVSGANVLTF. The J gene is TRBJ2-6, the V gene TRBV12-5; 10 bases are a match to TRBD1. Losses at the gene ends were 3 bases for V and 1 base for J; bases not matched to a gene: 9. This CDR3 contains 19 residues. Germline CDR1 reads LGHNT; CDR2 reads FRNRAP.

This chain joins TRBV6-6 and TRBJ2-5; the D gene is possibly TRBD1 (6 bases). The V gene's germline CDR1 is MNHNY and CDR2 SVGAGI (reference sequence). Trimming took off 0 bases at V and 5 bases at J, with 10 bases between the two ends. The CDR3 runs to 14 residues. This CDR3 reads CASSYSGAVETQYF. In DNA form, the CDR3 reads TGTGCCAGCAGTTACTCGGGGGCTGTTGAGACCCAGTACTTC.

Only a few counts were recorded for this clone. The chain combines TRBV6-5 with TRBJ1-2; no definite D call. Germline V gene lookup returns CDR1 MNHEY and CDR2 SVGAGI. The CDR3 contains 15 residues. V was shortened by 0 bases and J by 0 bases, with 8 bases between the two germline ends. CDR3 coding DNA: TGTGCCAGCAGTTACTCCTTAGACACTAACTATGGCTACACCTTC. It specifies CASSYSLDTNYGYTF.

CDR3 sequence (DNA): TGTGCCAGCTCCGGCAGGACAGGGCGCCCCGAGCAGTACTTC. This sequence encodes CASSGRTGRPEQYF. V gene TRBV18 combines with J gene TRBJ2-7; 8 positions match TRBD1. The CDR3 has 14 amino acids. Trimming cost V 6 bases and J 6 bases; bases outside gene matches: 10. Germline loops: CDR1 KGHSH, CDR2 LQKENI.